One sample yielded the 22 T cell receptor beta chains listed below, sequenced in a study of T cell changes during pregnancy in multiple sclerosis. This table comes from immunoSEQ multiplex PCR, and its TCRdb copy is limited to in-frame clones, with some not included. The table has under 60,000 clones, about 92% seen once; the top ten hold under 0.3%. The material sequenced was CD4+ T cells from peripheral blood mononuclear cells, taken in the third trimester of pregnancy. The receptors were gathered from a female donor with multiple sclerosis, enrolled in a pregnancy study.

This chain links TRBV28 with TRBJ2-7; 8 bases agree with TRBD1. Germline values: CDR1 MDHEN, CDR2 SYDVKM. The CDR3 length is 15 residues. V gave up 5 bases and J gave up 3 bases; unmatched junction bases: 9. In DNA, the CDR3 is TGTGCCAGCAGTACAAGACAGGGGACAAGCTACGAGCAGTACTTC. As protein: CASSTRQGTSYEQYF. Drawing the rest from reference TRBV28 and TRBJ2-7, the complete variable domain is DVKVTQSSRYLVKRTGEKVFLECVQDMDHENMFWYRQDPGLGLRLIYFSYDVKMKEKGDIPEGYSVSREKKERFSLILESASTNQTSMYLCASSTRQGTSYEQYFGPGTRLTVT.

The rearrangement links TRBV5-1 to TRBJ2-5; 7 positions agree with TRBD1. V shed 0 bases, J shed 3 bases, and the junction held 5 bases outside the gene matches. Germline CDR1 reads SGHRS; CDR2 reads YFSETQ. The length of the CDR3 is 15 residues. CDR3 sequence: CASSLGVGTEETQYF. DNA for the CDR3: TGCGCCAGCAGCTTGGGTGTCGGGACAGAAGAGACCCAGTACTTC.

The rearrangement joins TRBV2 to TRBJ1-1; 10 nucleotides line up with TRBD1. CDR3 size: 15 residues. J was trimmed by 1 base and V by 8 bases; bases with no gene match: 7. From germline, CDR1 is SNHLY and CDR2 FYNNEI. This chain's CDR3 is CASHRDRGWNTEAFF. The CDR3 DNA reads as TGTGCCAGCCACCGGGACAGGGGCTGGAACACTGAAGCTTTCTTT.

V gene TRBV7-9 combines with J gene TRBJ2-7; 10 nucleotides line up with TRBD2. This CDR3 is built from 15 residues. J was trimmed by 2 bases and V by 5 bases; bases with no gene match: 6. Germline CDR1 SEHNR, CDR2 FQNEAQ (reference sequence). The CDR3 is CASSPQREGPYEQYF. As DNA, the CDR3 is TGTGCCAGCAGCCCCCAGCGGGAGGGTCCCTACGAGCAGTACTTC.

This clone was observed a single time. The rearrangement uses TRBV11-2 and TRBJ1-2; 8 bases align to TRBD1. This CDR3 has 17 residues. The germline V gene has CDR1 SGHAT and CDR2 FQNNGV. With 1 base clipped from V and 8 bases from J, the junction kept 15 bases outside the gene matches. The CDR3 reads CASSLAGEKIRGHGYTF. CDR3 DNA sequence: TGTGCCAGCAGCTTAGCTGGGGAAAAAATCAGGGGGCACGGCTACACCTTC.

This chain joins TRBV5-1 and TRBJ2-3; 7 nucleotides align to TRBD2. CDR3 size: 18 residues. The V gene end was trimmed by 1 base and the J gene end by 2 bases; junction bases not matched to a gene: 13. In germline, CDR1 is SGHRS, CDR2 YFSETQ. The CDR3 spells CASSLSGTTIPYTDTQYF. In nucleotides, the CDR3 is TGCGCCAGCAGCTTGTCCGGGACTACTATACCCTACACAGATACGCAGTATTTT.

This clone was recorded once. The chain uses TRBV5-5 and TRBJ2-7, with 10 bases aligning to TRBD2. The CDR3 sequence is 19 residues long. The ends lost 1 base at V and 3 bases at J; junction bases unmatched: 16. The V gene's germline CDR1 is SGHKS and CDR2 YYEKEE (reference sequence). The CDR3 DNA is TGTGCCAGCAGCTTGCGAACTAGCGGGATGACGCTTTCCCTCTACGAGCAGTACTTC. The encoded protein is CASSLRTSGMTLSLYEQYF.

The V and J genes are TRBV5-1 and TRBJ2-1, with 15 bases matching TRBD2. The V and J ends lost 4 bases and 7 bases, in that order; junction bases with no gene match: 6. The CDR3 runs to 16 residues. Germline V gives CDR1 SGHRS, CDR2 YFSETQ. DNA of the CDR3: TGCGCCAGCAGCATATCCGGGACTAGCGGGAGGAATGAGCAGTTCTTC. This encodes CASSISGTSGRNEQFF.

The chain uses TRBV7-9 and TRBJ2-2; 10 positions agree with TRBD2. The CDR3 has 19 residues. CDR1 is SEHNR and CDR2 is FQNEAQ in the germline V gene (reference sequence). The ends lost 2 bases at V and 5 bases at J; junction bases unmatched: 14. CDR3 sequence (DNA): TGTGCCAGCAGCTTATCACGGCTAGCGGGAGACTCGGTAACCGGGGAGCTGTTTTTT. It specifies CASSLSRLAGDSVTGELFF.

V usage is TRBV25-1 and J usage is TRBJ1-2; D may be TRBD1 (6 bases). Trimming pared 8 bases from V and 4 bases from J, leaving 20 bases between. Germline V gene data show CDR1 as MGHDK and CDR2 as SYGVNS. CDR3 length: 15 amino acids. The CDR3 region has the DNA TGTGCCAGCCTACCCAGCGGGGGGCCAAGCTATGGCTACACCTTC. Protein sequence: CASLPSGGPSYGYTF.

The V and J genes are TRBV27 and TRBJ2-7; maybe TRBD1 (5 bases). Trimming removed 0 bases at V and 2 bases at J, with 11 bases between. The CDR3 runs 15 residues. Looked up from germline, CDR1 is MNHEY and CDR2 is SMNVEV (reference sequence). CDR3 sequence (DNA): TGTGCCAGCAGTTTATCAACAGGAGATACCTACGAGCAGTACTTC. It specifies CASSLSTGDTYEQYF.

CDR3: CASSRDSHTEAFF. For the CDR3, the DNA is TGTGCCAGCAGCCGGGACAGCCACACTGAAGCTTTCTTT. The J gene is TRBJ1-1, the V gene TRBV11-3, with TRBD1 matching 7 bases. The CDR3 sequence is 13 residues long. After removal of 5 bases from V and 3 bases from J, the junction contained 3 bases not matched to a gene. CDR1 SGHNT and CDR2 YENEEA come from the germline V gene.

This sequence joins TRBV2 and TRBJ2-2; D gene uncertain. Trimming pared 3 bases from V and 0 bases from J, leaving 8 bases between. The length of the CDR3 is 15 residues. Germline CDR1 is SNHLY and CDR2 is FYNNEI. This CDR3 reads CASSEWPTNTGELFF. The CDR3 DNA is TGTGCCAGCAGTGAGTGGCCGACGAACACCGGGGAGCTGTTTTTT.

The chain carries TRBV5-1 and TRBJ2-7, with 7 bases that match TRBD1. Per the germline V gene, CDR1 is SGHRS and CDR2 is YFSETQ. The CDR3 sequence is 14 residues long. V was pared by 4 bases and J by 6 bases, with 10 bases of the junction left unmatched. In nucleotides, the CDR3 is TGCGCCAGCAGCCCTGGGACAGAGTCCCTCGAGCAGTACTTC. Its protein product is CASSPGTESLEQYF.

The J gene is TRBJ1-1, the V gene TRBV19; D is undetermined. CDR3 size: 13 residues. The germline gives CDR1 LNHDA, CDR2 SQIVND (reference sequence). V gave up 4 bases and J gave up 6 bases, with 12 bases separating them. In DNA, the CDR3 is TGTGCCAGTAGTACACAATGGAGTGCTGAAGCTTTCTTT. This encodes CASSTQWSAEAFF.

This chain uses TRBV20-1 with TRBJ2-1; D is ambiguous. The CDR3 runs to 11 residues. The V end lost 8 bases, the J end lost 4 bases, and 9 bases lay between the germline ends. From germline, CDR1 is DFQATT and CDR2 SNEGSKA (reference sequence). As DNA, the CDR3 is TGCAGTCCAACCGCGTACAATGAGCAGTTCTTC. This sequence encodes CSPTAYNEQFF.

The V and J genes are TRBV5-1 and TRBJ1-5; 8 bases are a match to TRBD1. After removal of 4 bases from V and 6 bases from J, the junction contained 9 bases not matched to a gene. From germline, CDR1 is SGHRS and CDR2 YFSETQ. This CDR3 comprises 15 residues. CDR3 sequence reads: CASSPEGTGRQPQHF. The CDR3, as DNA: TGCGCCAGCAGCCCGGAGGGGACAGGCCGTCAGCCCCAGCATTTT.

The rearrangement links TRBV14 to TRBJ1-1; D is ambiguous. The CDR3 spans 15 residues. V lost 0 bases, J lost 1 base, and 9 bases lay in between. Germline CDR1 reads SGHDN; CDR2 reads FVKESK. CDR3 sequence reads: CASSQDSPGNTEAFF. DNA for the CDR3: TGTGCCAGCAGCCAAGATAGTCCAGGGAACACTGAAGCTTTCTTT.

The gene calls are TRBV19 and TRBJ2-7; tentatively, D is TRBD1 (6 bases). V lost 0 bases and J 2 bases, leaving 11 bases between the germline ends. Germline V gene data show CDR1 as LNHDA and CDR2 as SQIVND (reference sequence). The CDR3 length is 15 residues. The CDR3 nucleotides read TGTGCCAGTAGTATAGAGGCAGGGGCAACCTACGAGCAGTACTTC. This translates into CASSIEAGATYEQYF.

The chain uses TRBV18 and TRBJ1-5; a possible D gene is TRBD1 (5 bases). V was pared by 5 bases and J by 2 bases, with 10 bases between. The CDR3 extends over 14 amino acids. The germline CDR1 and CDR2 sequences are KGHSH and LQKENI. For the CDR3, the DNA is TGTGCCAGCTCAACGCAGGGCCGCAATCAGCCCCAGCATTTT. Protein product: CASSTQGRNQPQHF.

The chain recombines TRBV19 with TRBJ2-7; D gene uncertain. The CDR3 totals 13 residues. Trimming shortened V by 5 bases and J by 1 base, and 9 bases separated the two germline ends. Germline V gives CDR1 LNHDA, CDR2 SQIVND (reference sequence). The CDR3 sequence: CASSERVSYEQYF. CDR3 coding DNA: TGTGCCAGTAGTGAACGGGTTTCCTACGAGCAGTACTTC.

The rearrangement uses TRBV29-1 and TRBJ2-3; D possibly corresponds to TRBD1 (6 bases). CDR1 and CDR2 (germline): SQVTM, ANQGSEA. The V end was cut by 6 bases, the J end by 3 bases, with 13 bases between. The CDR3 runs 13 residues. The CDR3 DNA is TGCAGCGTCAGGGGTGGTGGGACAGATACGCAGTATTTT. It encodes CSVRGGGTDTQYF.